This T cell receptor beta chain appears in the sequencing data of a study of blood T cell repertoires in COVID-19. On the study more broadly: Acute and convalescent COVID-19 specimens originated in the United States, Italy and Spain.

By its share, this clone is medium-sized. In the authors' workflow: Reference gene primer amplification in the assay estimated nucleated cell counts. Produced via immunoSEQ multiplex PCR; TCRdb's table is partial and in-frame only. V, J and clone size reflect that table, while D and trimming were determined from the DNA. The sample contains approximately 70,000 clones, approximately 90% of which appear only once. The V gene's germline CDR1 is MNHEY and CDR2 SVGEGT. There are 16 residues in the CDR3. The trim removed 2 bases at V and 1 base at J, leaving 7 bases unmatched. Seattle's enrolled individuals joined amid active infection and were then monitored longitudinally.

This receptor was obtained from a man in his forties or fifties with COVID-19, enrolled during active disease. The chain links TRBV6-2 or TRBV6-3 to TRBJ2-7; TRBD2 aligns across 8 bases. Specimen: peripheral blood. The CDR3 DNA reads TGTGCCAGCAGTTACGGAACCGGGACTAGGTCCTACGAGCAGTACTTC. Protein product: CASSYGTGTRSYEQYF.